Listed below are T cell receptor beta chains from one sample, sequenced in a study of control samples from healthy donors and cancer patients. Assay used: immunoSEQ multiplex PCR; TCRdb lists only in-frame clones, some missing. Among under 95,000 clones listed, roughly 92% were seen once. The sequenced material came from blood. These receptors were taken from a woman aged 25 to 39 in good health. Each CDR3 is given with its conserved first and last residue. Each record gives: D gene, V gene, clone size, J gene, CDR3 protein, CDR3 DNA. The D gene is left open where the match is weak. Some rows have no size entry. The others give once, few or many, or a class for an expanded clone.

D gene: TRBD1
V gene: TRBV3-1/TRBV3-2
clone size: -
J gene: TRBJ1-6
CDR3 protein: CASSHWTGGKNSPLHF
CDR3 DNA: TGTGCCAGCAGCCACTGGACAGGGGGAAAGAATTCACCCCTCCACTTT

D gene: TRBD1
V gene: TRBV19
clone size: -
J gene: TRBJ2-7
CDR3 protein: CASSIGTGFAYEQYF
CDR3 DNA: TGTGCCAGTAGTATCGGGACAGGGTTTGCCTACGAGCAGTACTTC

D gene: -
V gene: TRBV5-4
clone size: -
J gene: TRBJ2-1
CDR3 protein: CASSSPYNEQFF
CDR3 DNA: TGTGCCAGCAGCTCGCCTTACAATGAGCAGTTCTTC

D gene: TRBD1
V gene: TRBV29-1
clone size: -
J gene: TRBJ1-1
CDR3 protein: CSAGQGAPAEAFF
CDR3 DNA: TGCAGCGCTGGACAGGGGGCGCCGGCTGAAGCTTTCTTT

D gene: -
V gene: TRBV2
clone size: -
J gene: TRBJ1-1
CDR3 protein: CASRRGVAEAFF
CDR3 DNA: TGTGCCAGCAGGAGAGGGGTCGCTGAAGCTTTCTTT

D gene: -
V gene: TRBV7-2
clone size: -
J gene: TRBJ2-1
CDR3 protein: CASSSWPNQYNEQFF
CDR3 DNA: TGTGCCAGCAGCTCATGGCCGAACCAGTACAATGAGCAGTTCTTC

D gene: -
V gene: TRBV28
clone size: -
J gene: TRBJ1-1
CDR3 protein: CASSLAGVNTEAFF
CDR3 DNA: TGTGCCAGCAGTTTGGCGGGGGTCAACACTGAAGCTTTCTTT

D gene: -
V gene: TRBV3-1/TRBV3-2
clone size: once
J gene: TRBJ2-1
CDR3 protein: CASSQRGNEQFF
CDR3 DNA: TGTGCCAGCAGCCAGCGGGGAAATGAGCAGTTCTTC

D gene: TRBD2
V gene: TRBV5-1
clone size: -
J gene: TRBJ2-3
CDR3 protein: CASGLIGLGGDTQYF
CDR3 DNA: TGCGCCAGCGGTTTGATCGGACTAGGAGGAGATACGCAGTATTTT

D gene: -
V gene: TRBV9
clone size: -
J gene: TRBJ1-2
CDR3 protein: CASSVGVGGEGYTF
CDR3 DNA: TGTGCCAGCAGCGTAGGGGTGGGGGGCGAAGGCTACACCTTC

D gene: -
V gene: TRBV18
clone size: -
J gene: TRBJ1-5
CDR3 protein: CASSPGQNQPQHF
CDR3 DNA: TGTGCCAGCTCACCAGGGCAAAATCAGCCCCAGCATTTT

D gene: -
V gene: TRBV13
clone size: -
J gene: TRBJ1-3
CDR3 protein: CASSDFVGVSGNTIYF
CDR3 DNA: TGTGCCAGCAGCGACTTCGTGGGGGTCTCTGGAAACACCATATATTTT

D gene: -
V gene: TRBV19
clone size: once
J gene: TRBJ2-2
CDR3 protein: CASTAFYANTGELFF
CDR3 DNA: TGTGCCAGTACCGCATTCTACGCGAACACCGGGGAGCTGTTTTTT

D gene: TRBD1
V gene: TRBV6-2/TRBV6-3
clone size: -
J gene: TRBJ2-7
CDR3 protein: CASSYGTATIYEQYF
CDR3 DNA: TGTGCCAGCAGTTACGGGACAGCAACTATCTACGAGCAGTACTTC

D gene: -
V gene: TRBV12-3/TRBV12-4
clone size: -
J gene: TRBJ2-5
CDR3 protein: CASSSAVQETQYF
CDR3 DNA: TGTGCCAGCAGTTCCGCGGTCCAAGAGACCCAGTACTTC

D gene: TRBD1
V gene: TRBV18
clone size: -
J gene: TRBJ1-5
CDR3 protein: CASSSDRGMEPQHF
CDR3 DNA: TGTGCCAGCTCATCGGACAGGGGAATGGAGCCCCAGCATTTT

D gene: -
V gene: TRBV7-8
clone size: -
J gene: TRBJ1-3
CDR3 protein: CASSLARAGGNTIYF
CDR3 DNA: TGTGCCAGCAGCTTAGCGCGGGCAGGGGGAAACACCATATATTTT

D gene: TRBD1
V gene: TRBV6-5
clone size: -
J gene: TRBJ1-1
CDR3 protein: CASSSDRVTEAFF
CDR3 DNA: TGTGCCAGCAGCAGCGACAGGGTCACTGAAGCTTTCTTT

D gene: -
V gene: TRBV5-4
clone size: -
J gene: TRBJ2-3
CDR3 protein: CASSSPLGRTDTQYF
CDR3 DNA: TGTGCCAGCAGCTCCCCACTAGGGAGGACAGATACGCAGTATTTT

D gene: -
V gene: TRBV30
clone size: -
J gene: TRBJ1-5
CDR3 protein: CAWSAPAGPQHF
CDR3 DNA: TGTGCCTGGAGTGCCCCCGCTGGGCCCCAGCATTTT

D gene: -
V gene: TRBV4-2
clone size: once
J gene: TRBJ1-1
CDR3 protein: CASSQGGRQGNTEAFF
CDR3 DNA: TGTGCCAGCAGCCAAGGGGGCAGGCAGGGGAACACTGAAGCTTTCTTT

D gene: -
V gene: TRBV7-6
clone size: -
J gene: TRBJ1-5
CDR3 protein: CASSSYKNQPQHF
CDR3 DNA: TGTGCCAGCAGCTCCTACAAGAATCAGCCCCAGCATTTT

D gene: -
V gene: TRBV5-1
clone size: -
J gene: TRBJ1-1
CDR3 protein: CASSFEQLNTEAFF
CDR3 DNA: TGCGCCAGCAGCTTCGAACAGCTGAACACTGAAGCTTTCTTT

D gene: TRBD1
V gene: TRBV18
clone size: once
J gene: TRBJ1-2
CDR3 protein: CASSPGGLNYGYTF
CDR3 DNA: TGTGCCAGCTCCCCAGGGGGGCTCAACTATGGCTACACCTTC

D gene: -
V gene: TRBV15
clone size: -
J gene: TRBJ1-2
CDR3 protein: CATSRDGPSWGYTF
CDR3 DNA: TGTGCCACCAGCAGAGACGGACCTTCTTGGGGCTACACCTTC